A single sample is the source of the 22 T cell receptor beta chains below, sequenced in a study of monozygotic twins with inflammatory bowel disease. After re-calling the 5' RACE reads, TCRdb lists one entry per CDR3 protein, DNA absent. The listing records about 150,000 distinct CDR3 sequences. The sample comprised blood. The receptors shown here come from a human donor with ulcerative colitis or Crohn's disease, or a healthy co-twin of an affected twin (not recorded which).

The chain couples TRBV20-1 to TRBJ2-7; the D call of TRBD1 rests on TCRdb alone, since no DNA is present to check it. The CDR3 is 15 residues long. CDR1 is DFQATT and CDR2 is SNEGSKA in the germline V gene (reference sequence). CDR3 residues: CSAFTTGGSSYEQYF.

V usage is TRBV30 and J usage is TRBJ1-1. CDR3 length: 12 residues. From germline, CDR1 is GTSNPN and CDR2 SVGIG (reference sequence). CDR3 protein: CAWSAANTEAFF.

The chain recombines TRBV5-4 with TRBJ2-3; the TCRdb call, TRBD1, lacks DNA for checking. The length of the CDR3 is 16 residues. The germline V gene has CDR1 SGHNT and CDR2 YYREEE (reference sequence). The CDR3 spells CASSLDAGRSTDTQYF.

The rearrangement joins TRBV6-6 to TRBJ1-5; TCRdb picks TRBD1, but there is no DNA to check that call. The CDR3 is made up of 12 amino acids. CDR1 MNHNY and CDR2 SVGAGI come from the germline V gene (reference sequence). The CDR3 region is CASSWGSQPQHF.

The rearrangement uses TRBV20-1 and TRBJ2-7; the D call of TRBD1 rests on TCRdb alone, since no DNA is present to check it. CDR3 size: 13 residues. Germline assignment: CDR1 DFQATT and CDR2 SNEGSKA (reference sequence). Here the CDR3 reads CSAADRVSYEQYF.

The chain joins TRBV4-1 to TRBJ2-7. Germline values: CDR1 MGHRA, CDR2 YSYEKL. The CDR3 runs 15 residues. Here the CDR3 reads CASSQGETETYEQYF.

This CDR3 is CSVDAKAGNSYNEQFF. The V gene is TRBV29-1, the J gene TRBJ2-1; TCRdb lists TRBD2, though no DNA is available to test this call. Per the germline V gene, CDR1 is SQVTM and CDR2 is ANQGSEA. There are 16 residues in the CDR3.

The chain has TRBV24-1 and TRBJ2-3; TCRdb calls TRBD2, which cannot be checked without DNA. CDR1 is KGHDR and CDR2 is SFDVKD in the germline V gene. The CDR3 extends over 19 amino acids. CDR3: CATSDSRGRGSGSTDTQYF.

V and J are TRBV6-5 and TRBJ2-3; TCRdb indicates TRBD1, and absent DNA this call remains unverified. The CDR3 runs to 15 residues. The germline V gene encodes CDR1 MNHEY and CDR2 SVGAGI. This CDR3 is CASSYPGGGTDTQYF.

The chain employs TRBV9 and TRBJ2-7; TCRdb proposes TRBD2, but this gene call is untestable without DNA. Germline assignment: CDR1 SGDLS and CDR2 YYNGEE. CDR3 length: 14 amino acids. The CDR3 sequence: CASSVATGEVEQYF.

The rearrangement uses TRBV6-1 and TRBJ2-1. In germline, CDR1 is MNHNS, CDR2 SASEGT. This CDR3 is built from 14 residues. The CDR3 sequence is CASSFRNLYNEQFF.

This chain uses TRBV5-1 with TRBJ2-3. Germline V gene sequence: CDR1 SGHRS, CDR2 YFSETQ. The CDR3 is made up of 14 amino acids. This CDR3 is CASSSDVSTDTQYF.

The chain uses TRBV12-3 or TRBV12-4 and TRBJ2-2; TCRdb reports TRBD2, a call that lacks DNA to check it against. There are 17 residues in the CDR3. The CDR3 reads CASSLKVGTSGFGELFF.

The CDR3 sequence: CASSTGADTEAFF. V and J are TRBV5-1 and TRBJ1-1; TCRdb calls TRBD1, which cannot be checked without DNA. Germline V gene data show CDR1 as SGHRS and CDR2 as YFSETQ. The CDR3 length is 13 residues.

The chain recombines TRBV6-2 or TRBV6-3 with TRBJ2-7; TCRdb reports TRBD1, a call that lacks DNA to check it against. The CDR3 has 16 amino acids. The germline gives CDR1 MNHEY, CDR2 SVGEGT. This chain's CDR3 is CASSYSPGPLAYEQYF.

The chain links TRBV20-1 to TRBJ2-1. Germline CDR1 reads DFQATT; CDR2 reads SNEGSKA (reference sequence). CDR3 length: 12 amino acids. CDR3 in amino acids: CSAIPSHNEQFF.

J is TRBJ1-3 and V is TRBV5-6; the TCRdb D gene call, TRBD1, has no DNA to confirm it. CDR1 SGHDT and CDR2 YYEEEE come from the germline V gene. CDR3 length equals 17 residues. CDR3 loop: CASSPTTGTGSGNTIYF.

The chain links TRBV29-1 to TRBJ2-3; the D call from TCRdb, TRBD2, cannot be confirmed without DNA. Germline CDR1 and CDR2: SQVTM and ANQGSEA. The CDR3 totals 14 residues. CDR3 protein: CSVEAAGYTDTQYF.

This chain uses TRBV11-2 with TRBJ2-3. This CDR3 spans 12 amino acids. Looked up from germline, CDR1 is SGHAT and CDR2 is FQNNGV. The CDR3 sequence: CASSLRPDTQYF. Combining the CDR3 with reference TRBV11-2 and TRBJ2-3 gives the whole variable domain EAGVAQSPRYKIIEKRQSVAFWCNPISGHATLYWYQQILGQGPKLLIQFQNNGVVDDSQLPKDRFSAERLKGVDSTLKIQPAKLEDSAVYLCASSLRPDTQYFGPGTRLTVL.

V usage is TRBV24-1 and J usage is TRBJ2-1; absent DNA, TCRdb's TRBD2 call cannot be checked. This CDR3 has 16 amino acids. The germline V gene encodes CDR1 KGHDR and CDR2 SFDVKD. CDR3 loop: CATSDFTSGSYNEQFF.

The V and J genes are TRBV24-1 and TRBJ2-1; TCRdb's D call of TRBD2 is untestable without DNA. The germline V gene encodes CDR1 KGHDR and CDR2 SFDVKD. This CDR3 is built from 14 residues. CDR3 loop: CATSDLGLVNEQFF.

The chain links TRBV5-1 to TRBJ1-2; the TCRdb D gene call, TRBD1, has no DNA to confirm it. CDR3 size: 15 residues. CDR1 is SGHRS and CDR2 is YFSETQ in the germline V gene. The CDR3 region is CASSFDRGEGYGYTF.